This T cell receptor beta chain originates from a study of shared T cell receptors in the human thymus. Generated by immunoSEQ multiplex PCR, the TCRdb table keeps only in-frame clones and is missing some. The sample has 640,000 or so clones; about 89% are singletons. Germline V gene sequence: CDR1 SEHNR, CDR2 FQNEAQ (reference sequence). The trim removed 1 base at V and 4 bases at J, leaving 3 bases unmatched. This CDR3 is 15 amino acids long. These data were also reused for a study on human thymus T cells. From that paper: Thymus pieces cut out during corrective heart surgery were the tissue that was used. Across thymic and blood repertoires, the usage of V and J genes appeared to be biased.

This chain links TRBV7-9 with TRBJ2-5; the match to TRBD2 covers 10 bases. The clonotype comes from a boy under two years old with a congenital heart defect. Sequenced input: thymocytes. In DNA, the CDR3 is TGTGCCAGCAGCTTAGGTGCTAGCGGGGGAGAGACCCAGTACTTC. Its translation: CASSLGASGGETQYF.